Listed below are T cell receptor beta chains from one sample, sequenced in a study of TIL therapy for anti-PD-1-resistant metastatic lung cancer. TCRdb's table, derived via immunoSEQ multiplex PCR, lists solely in-frame clones and lacks some. Of around 21,000 clones listed, about two thirds are singletons. The sample consisted of blood, taken at baseline. The receptors were gathered from a person between 25 and 79 years old with non-small cell lung cancer. CDR3s include the opening cysteine and the closing phenylalanine or tryptophan. The D gene is left open where the match is weak. For some rows the clone size is stated as once, few or many, or as a class when expanded; others skip it.

TRBV29-1	NA	TRBJ2-5	NA	CSVEGAVQETQYF	TGCAGCGTTGAGGGAGCGGTTCAAGAGACCCAGTACTTC
TRBV5-1	NA	TRBJ1-1	NA	CASSLSGGGEITFF	TGCGCCAGCAGCTTGAGTGGAGGGGGAGAGATAACTTTCTTT
TRBV18	NA	TRBJ1-1	NA	CASASGMNTEAFF	TGTGCCAGCGCGTCCGGCATGAACACTGAAGCTTTCTTT
TRBV19	NA	TRBJ2-3	NA	CASNEGRIADTQYF	TGTGCCAGTAACGAGGGGCGTATCGCAGATACGCAGTATTTT
TRBV7-2	NA	TRBJ1-2	NA	CASSVGQGRRGYTF	TGTGCCAGCAGCGTCGGTCAGGGTCGGAGGGGCTACACCTTC
TRBV7-9	NA	TRBJ2-2	TRBD1	CASSSDRGSTGELFF	TGTGCCAGCAGCTCGGACAGGGGGAGCACCGGGGAGCTGTTTTTT
TRBV9	NA	TRBJ2-1	NA	CASSVSGDSYNEQFF	TGTGCCAGCAGCGTGTCGGGCGACTCCTACAATGAGCAGTTCTTC
TRBV6-5	NA	TRBJ2-7	TRBD1	CASKPGQGDYEQYF	TGTGCCAGCAAGCCGGGACAGGGGGACTACGAGCAGTACTTC
TRBV29-1	NA	TRBJ2-7	TRBD1	CSVRARTGGIAYEQYF	TGCAGCGTTCGGGCGAGAACAGGGGGCATCGCCTACGAGCAGTACTTC
TRBV6-1	NA	TRBJ2-5	TRBD2	CASSELPGGGETQYF	TGTGCCAGCAGTGAGTTACCGGGGGGAGGGGAGACCCAGTACTTC
TRBV2	NA	TRBJ2-1	TRBD2	CASIPSGGTHEQFF	TGTGCCAGCATCCCTAGCGGGGGAACCCATGAGCAGTTCTTC
TRBV6-5	NA	TRBJ1-2	NA	CASRLAVDYGYTF	TGTGCCAGCAGACTTGCGGTCGACTATGGCTACACCTTC
TRBV2	NA	TRBJ2-1	TRBD2	CASAPIRTSGSSAPEQFF	TGTGCCAGCGCACCGATTCGGACTAGCGGGAGCTCCGCCCCTGAGCAGTTCTTC
TRBV12-5	NA	TRBJ1-5	NA	CASGLSGGQPQHF	TGTGCTAGTGGTTTATCCGGGGGACAGCCCCAGCATTTT
TRBV18	NA	TRBJ2-5	NA	CASSPGTKETQYF	TGTGCCAGCTCACCCGGGACGAAAGAGACCCAGTACTTC
TRBV10-2	NA	TRBJ2-7	TRBD1	CASREGQVYSYEQYF	TGCGCCAGCAGGGAGGGACAGGTGTACTCCTACGAGCAGTACTTC
TRBV2	NA	TRBJ2-1	TRBD1	CASSERTGGDNEQFF	TGTGCCAGCAGTGAACGGACAGGGGGAGACAATGAGCAGTTCTTC
TRBV5-1	NA	TRBJ2-1	NA	CASSLQGRFDEQFF	TGCGCCAGCAGCTTGCAGGGTAGATTTGATGAGCAGTTCTTC
TRBV5-4	NA	TRBJ1-5	NA	CASSLRANQPQHF	TGTGCCAGCAGCTTGAGGGCCAATCAGCCCCAGCATTTT
TRBV30	NA	TRBJ1-4	TRBD1	CAWSVTGLREKLFF	TGTGCCTGGAGTGTGACAGGGTTACGTGAAAAACTGTTTTTT
TRBV11-2	NA	TRBJ1-4	TRBD1	CASSPGTGSEKLFF	TGTGCCAGCAGCCCCGGGACAGGGTCTGAAAAACTGTTTTTT
TRBV30	once	TRBJ2-1	TRBD2	CAWSVSVPGLVSWSEQFF	TGTGCCTGGAGTGTAAGTGTTCCGGGACTAGTCTCTTGGAGTGAGCAGTTCTTC
TRBV29-1	once	TRBJ2-3	TRBD2	CSGDYYSTDTQYF	TGCAGCGGGGACTACTACAGCACAGATACGCAGTATTTT
TRBV19	NA	TRBJ2-6	NA	CASTPPGANVLTF	TGTGCCAGTACCCCGCCTGGGGCCAACGTCCTGACTTTC
TRBV3-1/TRBV3-2	few	TRBJ2-7	TRBD2	CASSLSGPYEQYF	TGTGCCAGCAGTCTTAGCGGGCCCTACGAGCAGTACTTC
TRBV4-3	NA	TRBJ1-1	TRBD1	CASSHSRGPERGEAFF	TGCGCCAGCAGCCACAGCAGGGGGCCGGAGAGGGGTGAAGCTTTCTTT
TRBV3-1/TRBV3-2	few	TRBJ2-7	TRBD1	CASSQGQGLEQYF	TGTGCCAGCAGCCAAGGACAGGGCCTCGAGCAGTACTTC
TRBV2	NA	TRBJ2-3	NA	CASSVITDTQYF	TGTGCCAGCAGTGTTATCACAGATACGCAGTATTTT
TRBV2	NA	TRBJ1-5	NA	CASSEIGLSNQPQHF	TGTGCCAGCAGTGAAATCGGCTTAAGCAATCAGCCCCAGCATTTT